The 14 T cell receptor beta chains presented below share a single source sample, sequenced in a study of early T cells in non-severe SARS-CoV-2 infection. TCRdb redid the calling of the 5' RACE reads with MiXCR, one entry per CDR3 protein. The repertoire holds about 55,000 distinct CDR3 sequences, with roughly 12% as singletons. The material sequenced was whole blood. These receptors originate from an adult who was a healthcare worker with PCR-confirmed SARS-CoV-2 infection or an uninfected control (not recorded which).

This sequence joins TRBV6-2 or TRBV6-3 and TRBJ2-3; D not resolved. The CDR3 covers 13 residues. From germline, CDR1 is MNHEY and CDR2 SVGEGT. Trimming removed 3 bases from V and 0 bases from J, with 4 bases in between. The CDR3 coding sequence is TGTGCCAGCAGTTATGTTAGCACAGATACGCAGTATTTT. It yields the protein CASSYVSTDTQYF.

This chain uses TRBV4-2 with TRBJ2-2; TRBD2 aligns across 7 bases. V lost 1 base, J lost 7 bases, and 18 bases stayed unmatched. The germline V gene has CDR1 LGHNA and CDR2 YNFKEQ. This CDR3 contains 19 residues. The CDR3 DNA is TGTGCCAGCAGCCAAGGACCCCCCGGCGGCGGGAGTGTAATCGGGGAGCTGTTTTTT. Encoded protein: CASSQGPPGGGSVIGELFF.

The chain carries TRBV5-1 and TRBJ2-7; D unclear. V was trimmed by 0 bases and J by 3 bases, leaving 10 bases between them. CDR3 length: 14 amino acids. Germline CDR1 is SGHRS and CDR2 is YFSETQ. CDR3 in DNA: TGCGCCAGCAGCTTGGGCCGGGTCGGCTACGAGCAGTACTTC. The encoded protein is CASSLGRVGYEQYF. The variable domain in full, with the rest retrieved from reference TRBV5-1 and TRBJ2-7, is KAGVTQTPRYLIKTRGQQVTLSCSPISGHRSVSWYQQTPGQGLQFLFEYFSETQRNKGNFPGRFSGRQFSNSRSEMNVSTLELGDSALYLCASSLGRVGYEQYFGPGTRLTVT.

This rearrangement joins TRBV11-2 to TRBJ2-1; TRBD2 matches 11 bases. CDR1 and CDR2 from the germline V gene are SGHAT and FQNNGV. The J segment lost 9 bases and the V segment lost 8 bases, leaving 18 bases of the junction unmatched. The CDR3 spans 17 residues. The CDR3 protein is CASGKGVASSGRTEQFF. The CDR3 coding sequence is TGTGCCAGCGGCAAAGGAGTGGCTTCTAGCGGGAGGACTGAGCAGTTCTTC.

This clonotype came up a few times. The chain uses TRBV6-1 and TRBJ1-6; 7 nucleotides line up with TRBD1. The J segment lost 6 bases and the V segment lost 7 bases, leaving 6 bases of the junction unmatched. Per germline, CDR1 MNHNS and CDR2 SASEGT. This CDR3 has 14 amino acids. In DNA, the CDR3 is TGTGCCAGCACTTTGACAGGGACTAATTCACCCCTCCACTTT. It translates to CASTLTGTNSPLHF.

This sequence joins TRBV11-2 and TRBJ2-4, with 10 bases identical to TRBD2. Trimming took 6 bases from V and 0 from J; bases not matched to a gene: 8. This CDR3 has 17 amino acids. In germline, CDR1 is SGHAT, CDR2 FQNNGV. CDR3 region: CASRKGLAGEAKNIQYF. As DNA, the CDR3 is TGTGCCAGCAGGAAGGGCCTAGCGGGAGAAGCCAAAAACATTCAGTACTTC.

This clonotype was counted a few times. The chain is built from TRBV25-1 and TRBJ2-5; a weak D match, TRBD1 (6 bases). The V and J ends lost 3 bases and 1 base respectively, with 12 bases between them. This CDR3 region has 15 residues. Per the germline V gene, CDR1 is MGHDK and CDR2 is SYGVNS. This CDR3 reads CASSDPGHTQETQYF. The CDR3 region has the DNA TGTGCCAGCAGTGACCCGGGACATACCCAAGAGACCCAGTACTTC.

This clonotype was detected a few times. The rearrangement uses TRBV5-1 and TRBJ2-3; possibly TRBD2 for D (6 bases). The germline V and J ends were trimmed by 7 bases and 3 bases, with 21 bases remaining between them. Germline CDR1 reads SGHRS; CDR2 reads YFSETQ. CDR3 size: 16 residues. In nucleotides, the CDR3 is TGCGCCAGCTCGTCCGGGACTTCCACGGGGACAGATACGCAGTATTTT. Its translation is CASSSGTSTGTDTQYF.

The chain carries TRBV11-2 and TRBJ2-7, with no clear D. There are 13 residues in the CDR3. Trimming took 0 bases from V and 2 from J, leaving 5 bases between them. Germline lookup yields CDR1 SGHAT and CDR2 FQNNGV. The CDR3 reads CASSLESPYEQYF. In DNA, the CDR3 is TGTGCCAGCAGCTTAGAATCTCCCTACGAGCAGTACTTC.

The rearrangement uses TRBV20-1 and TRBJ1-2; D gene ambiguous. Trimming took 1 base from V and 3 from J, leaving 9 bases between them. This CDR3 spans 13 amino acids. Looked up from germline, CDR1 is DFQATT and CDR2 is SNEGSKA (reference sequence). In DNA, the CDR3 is TGCAGTGCTAGAGCCGACACCGACTATGGCTACACCTTC. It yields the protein CSARADTDYGYTF.

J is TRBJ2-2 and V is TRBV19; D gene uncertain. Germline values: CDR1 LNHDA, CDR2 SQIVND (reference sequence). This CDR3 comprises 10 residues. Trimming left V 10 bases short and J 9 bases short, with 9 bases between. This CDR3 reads CATAGRELFF. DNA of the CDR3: TGTGCCACCGCCGGGCGGGAGCTGTTTTTT.

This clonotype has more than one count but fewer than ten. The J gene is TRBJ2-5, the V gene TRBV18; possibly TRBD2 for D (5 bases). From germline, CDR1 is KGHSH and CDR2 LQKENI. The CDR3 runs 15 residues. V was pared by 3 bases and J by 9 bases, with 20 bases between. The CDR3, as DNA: TGTGCCAGCTCACCCTTTGACCAGCGTACCGGGGCCCAGTACTTC. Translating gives CASSPFDQRTGAQYF.

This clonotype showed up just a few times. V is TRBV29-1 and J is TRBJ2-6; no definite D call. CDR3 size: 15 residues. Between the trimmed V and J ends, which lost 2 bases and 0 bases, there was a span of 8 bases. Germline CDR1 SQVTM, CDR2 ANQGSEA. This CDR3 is CSVETGYSGANVLTF. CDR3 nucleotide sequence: TGCAGCGTTGAAACTGGATACTCTGGGGCCAACGTCCTGACTTTC.

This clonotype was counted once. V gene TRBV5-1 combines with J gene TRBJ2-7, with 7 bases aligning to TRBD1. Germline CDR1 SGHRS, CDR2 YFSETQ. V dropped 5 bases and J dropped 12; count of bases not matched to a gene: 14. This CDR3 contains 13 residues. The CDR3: CASSPESQGISYF. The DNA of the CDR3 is TGCGCCAGCAGTCCCGAGTCACAGGGGATCTCGTACTTC.